In this sample, the clone carrying this T cell receptor beta chain turned up once. The germline gene is not matched at one end of the junction; a read error may be the cause. The source of the sample is a study of T cells of healthy individuals. This CDR3 spans 15 amino acids. Per the germline V gene, CDR1 is SSHAT and CDR2 is FNYEAQ (reference sequence). TCRdb reprocessed the 5' RACE reads via MiXCR and lists one record per CDR3 protein. This repertoire shows 100,000 or so distinct CDR3 sequences, 15% to 20% found once; its top ten account for approximately 6%. The clonotype was recovered from a human donor in good health. The chain has TRBV7-7 and TRBJ1-4; D is possibly TRBD1 (5 bases). CDR3 bases: TGTGCTAGCAGCAAAAAGCGGGGCGCCGGGGAAAAACTGTTTTTT. It codes for CASSKKRGAGEKLFF. The full variable domain, in which reference TRBV7-7 and TRBJ1-4 provide the parts outside the CDR3, is GAGVSQSPRYKVTKRGQDVTLRCDPISSHATLYWYQQALGQGPEFLTYFNYEAQPDKSGLPSDRFSAERPEGSISTLTIQRTEQRDSAMYRCASSKKRGAGEKLFFGSGTQLSVL.